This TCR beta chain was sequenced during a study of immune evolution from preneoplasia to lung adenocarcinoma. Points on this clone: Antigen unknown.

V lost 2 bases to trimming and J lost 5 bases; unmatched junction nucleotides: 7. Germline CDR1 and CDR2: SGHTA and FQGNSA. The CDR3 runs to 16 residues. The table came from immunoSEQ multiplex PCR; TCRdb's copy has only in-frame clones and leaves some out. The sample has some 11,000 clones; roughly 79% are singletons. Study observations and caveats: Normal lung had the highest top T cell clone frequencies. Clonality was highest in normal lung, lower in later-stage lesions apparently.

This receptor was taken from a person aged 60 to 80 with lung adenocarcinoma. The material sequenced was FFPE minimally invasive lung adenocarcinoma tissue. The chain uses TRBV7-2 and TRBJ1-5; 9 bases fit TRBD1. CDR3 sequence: CASSLITGGWDQPQHF. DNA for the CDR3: TGTGCCAGCAGCTTAATTACAGGGGGCTGGGATCAGCCCCAGCATTTT.